Sequencing of this TCR delta chain was carried out in a study of Vδ1+ human thymocytes (dated by TCRdb to between 2017 and 2018). Turning to the overall study: The study characterised mRNA-level TRG and TRD CDR3 repertoires of highly purified Vdelta1+ thymocytes from young children as a data resource. Validation of the multiplex-based CDR3 amplicon strategy against 5'RACE-based CDR3 amplicon generation methods had been performed previously. What the authors observed across the whole study: Because unexpected Vdelta2 sequences could lead to misinterpretation of bulk repertoire data, the authors recommended using highly purified populations and single-cell validation. Many TRG clonotypes were found to be shared between donors (up to about 7x10^3), whereas TRD repertoires were found to be essentially private (max about 100 shared). Even though sort purity was high, around 19% of thymic TRD sequences were Vdelta2 (and few were Vdelta3), which was not the case for the peripheral blood Vdelta1+ controls. Because no clustering by age or sex was observed, donors were not stratified by these variables in the analyses. The thymic TRG and TRD repertoires appeared highly polyclonal, with Gaussian CDR3 length distributions, in contrast to the oligoclonal repertoires of peripheral blood.

Unmatched junction bases come to 21, with V trimmed by 3 bases and J by 0 bases. CDR1 and CDR2, looked up from the germline V gene, are TSWWSYY and QGS. Spanning cysteine to phenylalanine, the CDR3 consists of 21 amino acids. Of the read, only the CDR3 DNA is kept; its 63 bases are in frame from base 1. This clone came up a few times. No antigen is known for it. One base away there is no much larger clone; base qualities are not given. RNA was extracted with the RNeasy mini kit and reverse transcribed using Superscript III. Multiplex PCR was used to generate CDR3 amplicons, with pooled V-gene forward primers and a constant-region reverse primer carrying Illumina adaptor overhangs. Amplicons were gel-purified, then indexed with Nextera index primers over around 8 extra PCR cycles and purified with AMPure XP beads. The libraries were sequenced on an Illumina MiSeq using paired-end 250 bp reads, dual indexing and an approximately 20% PhiX spike-in. Regarding the original processing steps: FastQC was used to check read quality, and ea-utils fastq-join was used to merge TRG read pairs. IMGT/HighV-QUEST was used to annotate the sequences, only productive sequences with an unambiguous V-gene assignment were kept, and clonotypes were defined as sequences sharing an identical CDR3 sequence. For downstream analysis, VDJtools 1.1.1, tcR 2.2.3, Treemap and vegan Shannon diversity in R 3.4.4 were used. For TCRdb, the public reads were processed anew by CATT, and duplicate DNA sequences were folded into one row. These V and J calls derive from TCRdb rather than the authors' analysis. The sample table lists about 27,000 delta-chain clones, about 7% of them with a count of one. Of the sample, 1% is held by the ten largest clones.

Thymic samples were depleted of alphabeta T cells, then CD3+ TCRVdelta1+ TCRVdelta2- thymocytes were FACS-sorted. The purity of the sorted Vdelta1+ thymocytes fell between roughly 97% and 99.6%. Thymic specimens were obtained from about 8 paediatric patients, aged from about 5 days to 16 months, who were undergoing corrective cardiac surgery. Thymic tissue was dispersed and mononuclear cells isolated on a Histopaque-1077 density gradient. The staining antibodies were anti-TCRVdelta1 clone TS8.2, anti-TCRVdelta2 clone B6, anti-CD3 clone HIT3a and anti-TCRalphabeta clone IP26. This clonotype originated in a girl under three years old who had congenital heart surgery. The chain is assembled from TRDV1 and TRDJ1; TRDD3 lines up with 8 middle nucleotides. The sequenced sample was Vdelta1+ gamma-delta thymocytes from the thymus. The cell subset or site label for this specimen denotes: FACS-sorted CD3+ TCRalphabeta- TCRVdelta1+ TCRVdelta2- thymocytes. The CDR3: CALGDGPSPSTGGLYTDKLIF. The DNA is as follows: TGTGCTCTTGGGGACGGGCCCTCCCCCTCTACTGGGGGCCTTTACACCGATAAACTCATCTTT.